The 10 T cell receptor beta chains below come from one sample, sequenced in a study of blood T cell repertoires in COVID-19. The table came from immunoSEQ multiplex PCR; TCRdb's copy has only in-frame clones and leaves some out. This repertoire shows about 59,000 clones, about nine tenths found once; its top ten account for about 16%. Source material: peripheral blood. The source is an older man with acute or convalescent COVID-19.

This sequence joins TRBV19 and TRBJ2-1; maybe TRBD2 (6 bases). Germline CDR1 LNHDA, CDR2 SQIVND (reference sequence). CDR3 length: 15 residues. V lost 6 bases and J 4 bases, leaving 16 bases between the germline ends. The CDR3 nucleotides are TGTGCCAGTAGCCTGGGGCGGGGACCTTACAATGAGCAGTTCTTC. Its protein product is CASSLGRGPYNEQFF.

The gene calls are TRBV7-6 and TRBJ1-1, with a weak D call TRBD1 (5 bases). This CDR3 region has 13 residues. Germline-derived CDR1 and CDR2 are SGHVS and FNYEAQ. V lost 6 bases to trimming and J lost 2 bases, with 10 bases between them. The CDR3 loop is CASRVDTNTEAFF. In nucleotides, the CDR3 is TGTGCCAGCAGGGTGGACACCAACACTGAAGCTTTCTTT.

The chain is built from TRBV5-1 and TRBJ2-5, with D perhaps matching TRBD2 (5 bases). Trimming stripped 7 bases from V and 5 bases from J, with 24 bases between. The CDR3 runs 16 residues. Germline CDR1 reads SGHRS; CDR2 reads YFSETQ. CDR3 residues: CASRTAGGSSWETQYF. In DNA, the CDR3 is TGCGCCAGCCGTACGGCGGGCGGGTCCTCGTGGGAGACCCAGTACTTC.

The rearrangement uses TRBV5-4 and TRBJ1-1; possibly TRBD1 for D (5 bases). This CDR3 has 16 residues. Trimming removed 4 bases at V and 10 bases at J, with 26 bases between. In germline, CDR1 is SGHNT, CDR2 YYREEE (reference sequence). DNA for the CDR3: TGTGCCAGCAGCCGAGACGGGGGAACTTTGCAGGGTATAGCTTTCTTT. Protein: CASSRDGGTLQGIAFF.

The chain links TRBV6-1 to TRBJ1-6, with 7 bases matching TRBD1. CDR3 length: 15 amino acids. Per the germline V gene, CDR1 is MNHNS and CDR2 is SASEGT. The V gene end was trimmed by 3 bases and the J gene end by 10 bases; junction bases not matched to a gene: 9. Here the CDR3 DNA reads TGTGCCAGCAGTGAGAACGCAGGGGGTAGGTCACCCCTCCACTTT. Translating gives CASSENAGGRSPLHF.

The chain carries TRBV2 and TRBJ1-6; D perhaps matches TRBD1 (5 bases). Germline V gene sequence: CDR1 SNHLY, CDR2 FYNNEI. There are 13 residues in the CDR3. With 7 bases removed from V and 6 bases from J, the gap between germline ends came to 10 bases. The CDR3 loop reads CASTRQGNSPLHF. For the CDR3, the DNA is TGTGCCAGCACGAGGCAGGGTAATTCACCCCTCCACTTT.

The chain uses TRBV10-3 and TRBJ2-3; 8 bases are a match to TRBD2. Germline CDR1 reads ENHRY; CDR2 reads SYGVKD. The CDR3 has 16 amino acids. V was clipped by 5 bases and J by 1 base; unmatched bases: 8. The CDR3 spells CAISTGAGGRTDTQYF. CDR3 DNA: TGTGCCATCAGTACCGGTGCGGGGGGCCGCACAGATACGCAGTATTTT.

The chain employs TRBV5-1 and TRBJ1-4, with unresolved D. Trimming shortened V by 0 bases and J by 8 bases, and 8 bases separated the two germline ends. The CDR3 contains 13 residues. Germline V gene data show CDR1 as SGHRS and CDR2 as YFSETQ. The CDR3 DNA is TGCGCCAGCAGCTTGGCAACGGGGGAAAAACTGTTTTTT. Protein sequence: CASSLATGEKLFF.

The chain couples TRBV30 to TRBJ2-3; tentatively, D is TRBD2 (5 bases). Germline CDR1 is GTSNPN and CDR2 is SVGIG (reference sequence). Trimming removed 4 bases from V and 8 bases from J, with 16 bases in between. The CDR3 extends over 13 amino acids. Here the CDR3 reads CAWTPAAGGTQYF. The CDR3 nucleotides read TGTGCCTGGACGCCCGCGGCGGGTGGTACGCAGTATTTT.

V and J are TRBV19 and TRBJ1-5, with 9 bases lining up with TRBD1. Per germline, CDR1 LNHDA and CDR2 SQIVND (reference sequence). After removal of 7 bases from V and 6 bases from J, the junction contained 10 bases not matched to a gene. The CDR3 covers 15 residues. CDR3 sequence (DNA): TGTGCCAGTAACTCTCGGGGACAGGGAAGTCAGCCCCAGCATTTT. Translation: CASNSRGQGSQPQHF.